These 5 T cell receptor beta chains were all obtained from the same sample, sequenced in a study of blood T cell repertoires in COVID-19. Clones were read by immunoSEQ multiplex PCR, and TCRdb kept only the in-frame ones, dropping some. The sample contains more than 85,000 clones, roughly 76% of which appear only once. Input material: peripheral blood. The receptors were gathered from a woman aged 70-85 years with acute or convalescent COVID-19.

The chain has TRBV5-5 and TRBJ1-5; 8 bases match TRBD1. This CDR3 is 13 amino acids long. The V gene end was trimmed by 5 bases and the J gene end by 11 bases; junction bases not matched to a gene: 9. The germline V gene encodes CDR1 SGHKS and CDR2 YYEKEE (reference sequence). Here the CDR3 reads CASRRTGRGAQHF. In nucleotides, the CDR3 is TGTGCCAGCAGGCGGACAGGGAGGGGAGCCCAGCATTTT. Drawing the rest from reference TRBV5-5 and TRBJ1-5, the complete variable domain is DAGVTQSPTHLIKTRGQQVTLRCSPISGHKSVSWYQQVLGQGPQFIFQYYEKEERGRGNFPDRFSARQFPNYSSELNVNALLLGDSALYLCASRRTGRGAQHFGDGTRLSIL.

The gene calls are TRBV6-5 and TRBJ1-1, with D perhaps matching TRBD1 (5 bases). Trimming removed 0 bases at V and 0 bases at J, with 11 bases between. The CDR3 extends over 16 amino acids. Germline assignment: CDR1 MNHEY and CDR2 SVGAGI. CDR3 protein: CASSYSAGTMNTEAFF. CDR3 coding DNA: TGTGCCAGCAGTTACTCAGCAGGGACTATGAACACTGAAGCTTTCTTT.

This chain joins TRBV27 and TRBJ1-2; D is possibly TRBD1 (5 bases). V dropped 4 bases and J dropped 0 bases, with 12 bases sitting between them. CDR3 length: 15 amino acids. CDR1 and CDR2 (germline): MNHEY, SMNVEV (reference sequence). CDR3 bases: TGTGCCAGCAGTTCTGACAGCCTCACTAACTATGGCTACACCTTC. It specifies CASSSDSLTNYGYTF.

CDR3: CASSSRTSGRDGETQYF. The CDR3 DNA sequence: TGTGCCAGCAGCTCCCGGACTAGCGGGAGGGATGGGGAGACCCAGTACTTC. The V call is TRBV7-9, the J call TRBJ2-5; 15 nucleotides line up with TRBD2. With V trimmed by 4 bases and J by 5 bases, 8 bases remained unmatched. CDR1 is SEHNR, CDR2 FQNEAQ, per germline (reference sequence). CDR3 size: 17 residues.

This clone showed up just once. This chain uses TRBV19 with TRBJ2-3; 7 nucleotides agree with TRBD1. V lost 4 bases to trimming and J lost 2 bases; unmatched junction nucleotides: 3. Germline CDR1 is LNHDA and CDR2 is SQIVND (reference sequence). This CDR3 comprises 14 residues. The DNA of the CDR3 is TGTGCCAGTAGTACCGGGACAGTCACAGATACGCAGTATTTT. As protein: CASSTGTVTDTQYF.